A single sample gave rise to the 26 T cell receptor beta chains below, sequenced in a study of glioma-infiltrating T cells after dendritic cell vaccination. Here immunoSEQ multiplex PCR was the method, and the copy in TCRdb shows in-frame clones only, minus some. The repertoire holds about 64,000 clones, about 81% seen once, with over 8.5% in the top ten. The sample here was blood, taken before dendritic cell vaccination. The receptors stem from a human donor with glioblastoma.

Written as DNA, the CDR3 is TGTGCCAGCGGGACGGGACAGAACCCTGGAAACACCATATATTTT. The encoded protein is CASGTGQNPGNTIYF. The V call is TRBV6-5, the J call TRBJ1-3; TRBD1 agrees at 7 bases. The V gene's germline CDR1 is MNHEY and CDR2 SVGAGI. CDR3 size: 15 residues. Losses at the gene ends were 8 bases for V and 2 bases for J; bases not matched to a gene: 9.

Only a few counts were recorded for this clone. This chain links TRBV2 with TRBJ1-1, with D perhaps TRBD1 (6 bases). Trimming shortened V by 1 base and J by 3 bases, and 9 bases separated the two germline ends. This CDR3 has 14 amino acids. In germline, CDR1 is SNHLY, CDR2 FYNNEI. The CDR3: CASSEEGGDTEAFF. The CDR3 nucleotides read TGTGCCAGCAGTGAAGAAGGGGGTGACACTGAAGCTTTCTTT.

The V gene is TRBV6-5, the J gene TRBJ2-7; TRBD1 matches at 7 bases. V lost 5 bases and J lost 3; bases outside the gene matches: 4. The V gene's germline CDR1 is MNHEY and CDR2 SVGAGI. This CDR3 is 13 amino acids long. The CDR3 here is CASSTGAGYEQYF. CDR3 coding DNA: TGTGCCAGCAGTACAGGGGCGGGCTACGAGCAGTACTTC.

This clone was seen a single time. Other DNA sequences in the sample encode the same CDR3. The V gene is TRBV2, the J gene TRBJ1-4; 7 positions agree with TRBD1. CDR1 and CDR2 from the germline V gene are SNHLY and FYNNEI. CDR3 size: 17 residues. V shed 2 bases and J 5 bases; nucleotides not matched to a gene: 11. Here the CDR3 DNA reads TGTGCCAGCAGTGAAACATCACAGGGGTGGTCCAATGAAAAACTGTTTTTT. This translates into CASSETSQGWSNEKLFF.

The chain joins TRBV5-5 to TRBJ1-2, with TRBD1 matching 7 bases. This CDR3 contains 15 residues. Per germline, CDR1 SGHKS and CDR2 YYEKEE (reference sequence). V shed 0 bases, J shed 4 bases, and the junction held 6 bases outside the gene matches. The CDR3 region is CASSLGPTGIYGYTF. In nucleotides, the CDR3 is TGTGCCAGCAGCTTGGGGCCGACAGGGATCTATGGCTACACCTTC.

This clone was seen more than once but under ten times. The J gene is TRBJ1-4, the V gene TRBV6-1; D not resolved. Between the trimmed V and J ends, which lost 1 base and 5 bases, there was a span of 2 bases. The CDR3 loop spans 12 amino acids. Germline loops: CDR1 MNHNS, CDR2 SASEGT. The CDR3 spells CASSEVNEKLFF. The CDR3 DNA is TGTGCCAGCAGTGAAGTAAATGAAAAACTGTTTTTT.

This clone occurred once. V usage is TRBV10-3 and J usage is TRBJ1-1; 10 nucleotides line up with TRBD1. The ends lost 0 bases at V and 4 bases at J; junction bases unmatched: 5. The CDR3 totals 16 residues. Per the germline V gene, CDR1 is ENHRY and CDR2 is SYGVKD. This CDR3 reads CAISESIGTGVTEAFF. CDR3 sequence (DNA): TGTGCCATCAGTGAGTCGATCGGGACAGGGGTCACTGAAGCTTTCTTT.

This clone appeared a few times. In nucleotides, the CDR3 is TGTGCCAGCAGTCCCGGAGGGAGAGGGAGGGTCGTCACCGGGGAGCTGTTTTTT. Translating gives CASSPGGRGRVVTGELFF. V and J are TRBV27 and TRBJ2-2; TRBD2 matches at 7 bases. The CDR3 extends over 18 amino acids. Looked up from germline, CDR1 is MNHEY and CDR2 is SMNVEV (reference sequence). Losses at the gene ends were 5 bases for V and 4 bases for J; bases not matched to a gene: 16.

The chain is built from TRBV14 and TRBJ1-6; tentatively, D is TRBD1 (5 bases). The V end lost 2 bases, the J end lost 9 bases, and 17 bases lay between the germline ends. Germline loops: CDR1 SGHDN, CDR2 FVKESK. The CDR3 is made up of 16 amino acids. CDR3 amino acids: CASSQRTGGKGSPLHF. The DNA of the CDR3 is TGTGCCAGCAGCCAAAGGACGGGGGGAAAGGGTTCACCCCTCCACTTT. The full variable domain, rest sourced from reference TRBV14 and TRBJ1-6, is EAGVTQFPSHSVIEKGQTVTLRCDPISGHDNLYWYRRVMGKEIKFLLHFVKESKQDESGMPNNRFLAERTGGTYSTLKVQPAELEDSGVYFCASSQRTGGKGSPLHFGNGTRLTVT.

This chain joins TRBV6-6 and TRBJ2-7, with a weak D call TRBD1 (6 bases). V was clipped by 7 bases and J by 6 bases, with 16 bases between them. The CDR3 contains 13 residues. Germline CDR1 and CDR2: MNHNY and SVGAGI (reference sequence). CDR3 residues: CASKRLQGVEQYF. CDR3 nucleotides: TGTGCCAGCAAAAGACTACAGGGTGTCGAGCAGTACTTC.

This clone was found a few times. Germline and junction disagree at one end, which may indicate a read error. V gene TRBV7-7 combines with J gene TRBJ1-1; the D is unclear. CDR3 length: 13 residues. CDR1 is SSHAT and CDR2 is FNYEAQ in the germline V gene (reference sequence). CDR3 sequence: CASSFSRNTEAFF. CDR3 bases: TGTGCTAGCAGCTTTTCTAGGAACACTGAAGCTTTCTTT.

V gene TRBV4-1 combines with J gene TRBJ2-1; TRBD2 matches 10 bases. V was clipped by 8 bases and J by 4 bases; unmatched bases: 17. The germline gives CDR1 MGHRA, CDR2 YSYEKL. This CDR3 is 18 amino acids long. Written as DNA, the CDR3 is TGCGCCAGCTCCCGTAGGAGCGGGGGGGCAGAAGGATACAATGAGCAGTTCTTC. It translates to CASSRRSGGAEGYNEQFF.

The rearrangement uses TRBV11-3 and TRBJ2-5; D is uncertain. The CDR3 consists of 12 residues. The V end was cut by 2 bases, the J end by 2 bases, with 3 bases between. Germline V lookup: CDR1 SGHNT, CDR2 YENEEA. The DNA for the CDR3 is TGTGCCAGCAGCTTACATCAAGAGACCCAGTACTTC. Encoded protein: CASSLHQETQYF.

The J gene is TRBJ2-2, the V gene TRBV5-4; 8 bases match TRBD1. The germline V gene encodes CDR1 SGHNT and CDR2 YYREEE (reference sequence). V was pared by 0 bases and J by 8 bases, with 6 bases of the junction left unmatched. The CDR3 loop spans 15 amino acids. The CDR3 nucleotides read TGTGCCAGCAGCTTGGTCAGGGGGCGGCCAGGGGAGCTGTTTTTT. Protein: CASSLVRGRPGELFF.

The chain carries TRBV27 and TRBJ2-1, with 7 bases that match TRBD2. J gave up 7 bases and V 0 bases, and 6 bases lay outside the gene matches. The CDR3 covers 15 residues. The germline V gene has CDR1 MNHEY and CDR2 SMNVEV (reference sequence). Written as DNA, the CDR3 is TGTGCCAGCAGTTTATCGTGGGGGGGGATAAATGAGCAGTTCTTC. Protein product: CASSLSWGGINEQFF.

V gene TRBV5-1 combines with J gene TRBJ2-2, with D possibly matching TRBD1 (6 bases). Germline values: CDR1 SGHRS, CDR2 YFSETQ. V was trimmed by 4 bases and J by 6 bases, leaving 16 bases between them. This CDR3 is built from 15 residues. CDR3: CASSPMAGVAGELFF. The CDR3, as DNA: TGCGCCAGCAGCCCGATGGCAGGGGTGGCCGGGGAGCTGTTTTTT.

The DNA for the CDR3 is TGTGCCAGCTCACTTCAGACAGGGGGCTACGAGCAGTACTTC. It yields the protein CASSLQTGGYEQYF. The chain recombines TRBV18 with TRBJ2-7; 9 bases line up with TRBD1. CDR1 is KGHSH and CDR2 is LQKENI in the germline V gene. V shed 4 bases, J shed 3 bases, and the junction held 4 bases outside the gene matches. This CDR3 region has 14 residues.

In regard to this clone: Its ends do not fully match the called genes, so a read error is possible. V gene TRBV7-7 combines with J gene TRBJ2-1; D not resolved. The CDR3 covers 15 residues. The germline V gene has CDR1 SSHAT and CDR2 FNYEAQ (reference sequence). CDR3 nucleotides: TGTGCTAGCAGCTTGGGCTCCAACGAGTACAATGAGCAGTTCTTC. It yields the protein CASSLGSNEYNEQFF. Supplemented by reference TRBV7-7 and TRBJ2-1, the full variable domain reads GAGVSQSPRYKVTKRGQDVTLRCDPISSHATLYWYQQALGQGPEFLTYFNYEAQPDKSGLPSDRFSAERPEGSISTLTIQRTEQRDSAMYRCASSLGSNEYNEQFFGPGTRLTVL.

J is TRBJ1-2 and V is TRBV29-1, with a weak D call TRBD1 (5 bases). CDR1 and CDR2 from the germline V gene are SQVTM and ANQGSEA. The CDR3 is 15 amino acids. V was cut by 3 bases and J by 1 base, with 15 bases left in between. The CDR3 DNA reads TGCAGCGTTGACAGCTTTTCGGGGGTTAACTATGGCTACACCTTC. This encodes CSVDSFSGVNYGYTF.

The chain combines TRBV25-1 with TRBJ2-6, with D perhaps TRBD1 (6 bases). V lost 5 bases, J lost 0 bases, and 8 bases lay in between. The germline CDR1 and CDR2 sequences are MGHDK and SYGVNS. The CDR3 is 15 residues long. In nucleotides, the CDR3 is TGTGCCAGCAGTAGACAGGTCTCTGGGGCCAACGTCCTGACTTTC. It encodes CASSRQVSGANVLTF.

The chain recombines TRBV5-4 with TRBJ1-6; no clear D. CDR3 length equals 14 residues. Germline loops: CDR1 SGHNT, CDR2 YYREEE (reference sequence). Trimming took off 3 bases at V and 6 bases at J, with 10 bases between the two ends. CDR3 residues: CASSSIEANSPLHF. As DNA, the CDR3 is TGTGCCAGCAGCTCCATAGAAGCTAATTCACCCCTCCACTTT. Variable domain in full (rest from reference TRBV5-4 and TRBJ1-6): ETGVTQSPTHLIKTRGQQVTLRCSSQSGHNTVSWYQQALGQGPQFIFQYYREEENGRGNFPPRFSGLQFPNYSSELNVNALELDDSALYLCASSSIEANSPLHFGNGTRLTVT.

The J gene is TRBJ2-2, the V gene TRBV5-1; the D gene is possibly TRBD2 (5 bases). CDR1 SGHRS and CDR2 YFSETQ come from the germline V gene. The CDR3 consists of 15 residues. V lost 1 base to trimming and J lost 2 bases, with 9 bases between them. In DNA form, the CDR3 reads TGCGCCAGCAGCTTGTTCGAGGGAAACACCGGGGAGCTGTTTTTT. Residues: CASSLFEGNTGELFF.

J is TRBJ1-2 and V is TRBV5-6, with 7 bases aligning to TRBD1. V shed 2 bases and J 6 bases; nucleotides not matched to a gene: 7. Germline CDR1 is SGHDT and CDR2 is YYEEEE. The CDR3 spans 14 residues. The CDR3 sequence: CASSFPRGADGYTF. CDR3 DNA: TGTGCCAGCAGCTTCCCCAGGGGGGCGGATGGCTACACCTTC. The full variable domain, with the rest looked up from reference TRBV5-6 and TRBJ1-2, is DAGVTQSPTHLIKTRGQQVTLRCSPKSGHDTVSWYQQALGQGPQFIFQYYEEEERQRGNFPDRFSGHQFPNYSSELNVNALLLGDSALYLCASSFPRGADGYTFGSGTRLTVV.

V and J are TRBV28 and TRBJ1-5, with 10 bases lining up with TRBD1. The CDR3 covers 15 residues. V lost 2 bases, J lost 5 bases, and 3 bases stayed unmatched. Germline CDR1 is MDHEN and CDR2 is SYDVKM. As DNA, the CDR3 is TGTGCCAGCAGTTTAATTGGGACAGGGGATCAGCCCCAGCATTTT. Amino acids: CASSLIGTGDQPQHF.

The CDR3 here is CASNTAGGPYEQYF. The DNA for the CDR3 is TGTGCCAGCAATACCGCAGGGGGTCCCTACGAGCAGTACTTC. J is TRBJ2-7 and V is TRBV6-1, with 7 bases fitting TRBD1. CDR3 length equals 14 residues. CDR1 and CDR2 from the germline V gene are MNHNS and SASEGT. The ends lost 7 bases at V and 2 bases at J; junction bases unmatched: 8.

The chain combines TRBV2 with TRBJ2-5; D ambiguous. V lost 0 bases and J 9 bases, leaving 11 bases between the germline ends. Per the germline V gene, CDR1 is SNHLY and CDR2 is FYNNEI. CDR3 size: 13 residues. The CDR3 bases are TGTGCCAGCAGTGAAGCGGCCGTTCTGGCCCAGTACTTC. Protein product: CASSEAAVLAQYF. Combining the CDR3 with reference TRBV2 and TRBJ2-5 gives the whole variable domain EPEVTQTPSHQVTQMGQEVILRCVPISNHLYFYWYRQILGQKVEFLVSFYNNEISEKSEIFDDQFSVERPDGSNFTLKIRSTKLEDSAMYFCASSEAAVLAQYFGPGTRLLVL.